Listed here is a single TCR beta chain. Only in-frame clones appear in the TCRdb table, and some are missing; sequencing was by immunoSEQ multiplex PCR. Here the sample spans fewer than 250,000 clones, around 86% being singletons. CDR3 size: 15 residues. Per germline, CDR1 MNHEY and CDR2 SVGAGI. V was clipped by 6 bases and J by 6 bases; unmatched bases: 8. This sample stems from a study of cytomegalovirus exposure and HLA in healthy donors. V is TRBV6-5 and J is TRBJ2-1; 10 nucleotides match TRBD1. The sequenced sample was PBMCs. The receptor's source is a woman younger than 35 in good health and CMV-seropositive. CDR3 residues: CASSRDRGYTNEQFF. The CDR3 DNA follows: TGTGCCAGCAGCCGGGACAGGGGTTATACCAATGAGCAGTTCTTC.